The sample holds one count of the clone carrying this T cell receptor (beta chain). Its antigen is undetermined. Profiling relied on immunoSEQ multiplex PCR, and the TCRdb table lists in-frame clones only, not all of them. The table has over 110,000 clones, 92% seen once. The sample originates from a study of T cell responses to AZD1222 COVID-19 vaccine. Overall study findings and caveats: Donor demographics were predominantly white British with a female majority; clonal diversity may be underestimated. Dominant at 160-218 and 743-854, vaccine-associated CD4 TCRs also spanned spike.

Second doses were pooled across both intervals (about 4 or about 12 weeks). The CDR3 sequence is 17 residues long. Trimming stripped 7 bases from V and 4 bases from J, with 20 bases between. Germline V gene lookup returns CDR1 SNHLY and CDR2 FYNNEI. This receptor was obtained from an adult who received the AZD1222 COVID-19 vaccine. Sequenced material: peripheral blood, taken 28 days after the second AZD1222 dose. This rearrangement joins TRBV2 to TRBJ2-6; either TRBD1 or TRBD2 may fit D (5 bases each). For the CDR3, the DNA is TGTGCCAGCACCATCCGGGACGGGACCTTCGGGGCCAACGTCCTGACTTTC. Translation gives CASTIRDGTFGANVLTF.